Listed here are 23 T cell receptor beta chains from one sample, sequenced in a study of cytomegalovirus exposure and HLA in healthy donors. The method was immunoSEQ multiplex PCR; TCRdb's version includes in-frame clones alone and lacks a portion of them. The profile covers hundreds of thousands of clones, with 70% to 90% appearing a single time and around 1.3% taken by the ten largest. The sample consisted of PBMCs. All receptors come from a woman in her 30s in good health and CMV-seropositive.

This sequence joins TRBV19 and TRBJ1-1; the D is unclear. Germline loops: CDR1 LNHDA, CDR2 SQIVND (reference sequence). This CDR3 is built from 12 residues. Trimming removed 8 bases at V and 1 base at J, with 8 bases between. This CDR3 reads CASESRNTEAFF. The CDR3 nucleotides are TGTGCCAGTGAGTCGAGGAACACTGAAGCTTTCTTT.

The chain combines TRBV28 with TRBJ2-4; 9 nucleotides match TRBD1. In germline, CDR1 is MDHEN, CDR2 SYDVKM. V gave up 6 bases and J gave up 4 bases; unmatched junction bases: 7. This CDR3 comprises 15 residues. DNA for the CDR3: TGTGCCAGCAGCTCTCGTGGGACAGGGAAAAACATTCAGTACTTC. Residues: CASSSRGTGKNIQYF.

This chain uses TRBV13 with TRBJ2-3, with a possible D match to TRBD1 (5 bases). V was clipped by 1 base and J by 4 bases, with 9 bases between them. Germline V gene sequence: CDR1 PRHDT, CDR2 FYEKMQ (reference sequence). The length of the CDR3 is 14 residues. Here the CDR3 DNA reads TGTGCCAGCAGCTTAGTACAGGAACCAGATACGCAGTATTTT. Residues: CASSLVQEPDTQYF.

V and J are TRBV27 and TRBJ2-7; D is uncertain. V shed 0 bases and J shed 3 bases, with 6 bases lying between them. Per germline, CDR1 MNHEY and CDR2 SMNVEV (reference sequence). The CDR3 length is 13 residues. CDR3 sequence: CASSLSILYEQYF. Written as DNA, the CDR3 is TGTGCCAGCAGTTTATCTATCCTCTACGAGCAGTACTTC.

The chain couples TRBV18 to TRBJ1-2, with D perhaps TRBD1 (6 bases). Germline V lookup: CDR1 KGHSH, CDR2 LQKENI. The V end lost 2 bases, the J end lost 4 bases, and 8 bases lay between the germline ends. This CDR3 region has 13 residues. The CDR3 nucleotides read TGTGCCAGCTCACCAGACAGGACCTATGGCTACACCTTC. Protein product: CASSPDRTYGYTF.

This clone was recorded only once. In DNA, the CDR3 is TGTGCCAGCAGTGGGGCCAGCTCCTACGAGCAGTACTTC. Translation: CASSGASSYEQYF. This chain connects TRBV2 to TRBJ2-7; D gene ambiguous. V lost 4 bases and J lost 0, with 7 bases in between. The CDR3 sequence is 13 residues long. The germline gives CDR1 SNHLY, CDR2 FYNNEI.

The chain couples TRBV9 to TRBJ2-2; possible D gene TRBD2, 5 bases. Deletions cut 3 bases from V and 6 bases from J, with 15 bases between. The CDR3 totals 15 residues. The germline V gene has CDR1 SGDLS and CDR2 YYNGEE. DNA of the CDR3: TGTGCCAGCAGCGCCCTCGGGGTTTGGGCCGGGGAGCTGTTTTTT. It translates to CASSALGVWAGELFF. Full variable domain (outside the CDR3, taken from reference TRBV9 and TRBJ2-2): DSGVTQTPKHLITATGQRVTLRCSPRSGDLSVYWYQQSLDQGLQFLIQYYNGEERAKGNILERFSAQQFPDLHSELNLSSLELGDSALYFCASSALGVWAGELFFGEGSRLTVL.

This rearrangement joins TRBV5-1 to TRBJ2-1; 9 nucleotides align to TRBD1. CDR1 is SGHRS, CDR2 YFSETQ, per germline. This CDR3 is built from 16 residues. Unmatched junction bases numbered 9, after V lost 4 bases and J lost 4 bases. CDR3 region: CASSPGQGRVYNEQFF. The CDR3 DNA reads as TGCGCCAGCAGCCCGGGACAGGGAAGGGTTTACAATGAGCAGTTCTTC.

The chain is built from TRBV27 and TRBJ2-5, with unresolved D. The CDR3 has 13 amino acids. V lost 0 bases and J lost 4, with 6 bases in between. Germline V gives CDR1 MNHEY, CDR2 SMNVEV (reference sequence). The chain's CDR3 is CASSLSTGETQYF. CDR3 sequence (DNA): TGTGCCAGCAGTTTATCGACGGGAGAGACCCAGTACTTC.

The chain carries TRBV10-3 and TRBJ2-6, with D tentatively TRBD2 (6 bases). This CDR3 has 15 residues. The V end was cut by 4 bases, the J end by 2 bases, with 9 bases between. Germline assignment: CDR1 ENHRY and CDR2 SYGVKD. CDR3 protein: CAISGGEPGANVLTF. CDR3 sequence (DNA): TGTGCCATCAGTGGCGGGGAACCTGGGGCCAACGTCCTGACTTTC.

This rearrangement joins TRBV6-5 to TRBJ1-2; TRBD1 might be the D (5 bases). Germline V lookup: CDR1 MNHEY, CDR2 SVGAGI. Trimming shortened V by 4 bases and J by 4 bases, and 10 bases separated the two germline ends. The CDR3 covers 13 residues. DNA of the CDR3: TGTGCCAGCAGTTCTGGACAAGTCTATGGCTACACCTTC. Translated, it gives CASSSGQVYGYTF.

The chain joins TRBV29-1 to TRBJ1-5, with D unresolved. Per germline, CDR1 SQVTM and CDR2 ANQGSEA. V shed 7 bases and J shed 0 bases, with 13 bases lying between them. The CDR3 has 14 residues. The CDR3 reads CSATESYSNQPQHF. DNA for the CDR3: TGCAGCGCTACCGAGAGTTATAGCAATCAGCCCCAGCATTTT.

The CDR3 sequence is CASSSTVQGAPGANVLTF. The CDR3 DNA reads as TGTGCCAGCAGTTCCACTGTACAGGGGGCGCCTGGGGCCAACGTCCTGACTTTC. The chain couples TRBV27 to TRBJ2-6; TRBD1 aligns across 9 bases. Losses at the gene ends were 4 bases for V and 2 bases for J; bases not matched to a gene: 9. Germline V CDR1 and CDR2: MNHEY, SMNVEV (reference sequence). This CDR3 region has 18 residues. Using reference TRBV27 and TRBJ2-6 for the parts outside the CDR3, the full variable domain is EAQVTQNPRYLITVTGKKLTVTCSQNMNHEYMSWYRQDPGLGLRQIYYSMNVEVTDKGDVPEGYKVSRKEKRNFPLILESPSPNQTSLYFCASSSTVQGAPGANVLTFGAGSRLTVL.

The chain couples TRBV9 to TRBJ1-1, with 7 nucleotides matching TRBD1. CDR1 is SGDLS, CDR2 YYNGEE, per germline. V dropped 3 bases and J dropped 4; count of bases not matched to a gene: 9. CDR3 length equals 15 residues. The CDR3 DNA reads TGTGCCAGCAGCGCACCAGGGGCAGGGGGCACTGAAGCTTTCTTT. Translating gives CASSAPGAGGTEAFF.

This clone showed up just once. This chain links TRBV6-1 with TRBJ2-1, with 7 bases fitting TRBD1. V shed 2 bases and J 3 bases; nucleotides not matched to a gene: 16. Germline CDR1 MNHNS, CDR2 SASEGT. The CDR3 is 19 amino acids. As DNA, the CDR3 is TGTGCCAGCAGTGAAAGACAGGGTAGATCGGGAATGTTCTACAATGAGCAGTTCTTC. Translating gives CASSERQGRSGMFYNEQFF.

This clone occurred once. The chain joins TRBV4-1 to TRBJ2-7; D ambiguous. V was clipped by 4 bases and J by 5 bases, with 15 bases between them. This CDR3 has 14 residues. Germline CDR1 is MGHRA and CDR2 is YSYEKL. CDR3 coding DNA: TGCGCCAGCAGCCGAGAGAGGCCGTCCAACGAGCAGTACTTC. Translated: CASSRERPSNEQYF.

Only one count was recorded for this clone. This may be a read error, as it is one base from a much larger clone. The chain uses TRBV21-1 and TRBJ2-7; whether TRBD2, the table's D call, matches the DNA was not checked. TRBV21-1 is noted as a pseudogene. This CDR3 contains 13 residues. Here the CDR3 reads CASSARLDYEQYF. For the CDR3, the DNA is TGTGCCAGCAGCGCCCGACTCGACTACGAGCAGTACTTC.

The chain carries TRBV14 and TRBJ1-1; D not certain. Germline CDR1 and CDR2: SGHDN and FVKESK. This CDR3 region has 15 residues. Between the trimmed V and J ends, which lost 1 base and 1 base, there was a span of 10 bases. CDR3 nucleotides: TGTGCCAGCAGCCAAGCCTATCCGCGGAACACTGAAGCTTTCTTT. The encoded protein is CASSQAYPRNTEAFF.

J is TRBJ1-2 and V is TRBV19; 9 bases align to TRBD1. V shed 10 bases, J shed 8 bases, and the junction held 17 bases outside the gene matches. The CDR3 spans 15 residues. Germline V lookup: CDR1 LNHDA, CDR2 SQIVND (reference sequence). The CDR3: CATSARDRELDGYTF. The CDR3 DNA is TGTGCCACCTCCGCCAGGGACAGGGAACTGGACGGCTACACCTTC.

The V call is TRBV5-6, the J call TRBJ2-7; possibly TRBD2 for D (6 bases). The V gene lost 0 bases and the J gene lost 3 bases, with 16 bases spanning the gap. Germline lookup yields CDR1 SGHDT and CDR2 YYEEEE. This CDR3 is built from 16 residues. DNA for the CDR3: TGTGCCAGCAGCTTGGGTCTAGCGACCGTGTTCTACGAGCAGTACTTC. Translation: CASSLGLATVFYEQYF.

This clone was seen a few times. CDR3 amino acids: CASSRGSGSEWFSYNEQFF. Written as DNA, the CDR3 is TGTGCCAGCAGCAGGGGTAGCGGGAGCGAATGGTTCTCCTACAATGAGCAGTTCTTC. The V gene is TRBV28, the J gene TRBJ2-1, with 9 bases fitting TRBD2. The CDR3 consists of 19 residues. J lost 0 bases, V lost 6 bases, and 15 bases had no gene match. Germline V lookup: CDR1 MDHEN, CDR2 SYDVKM.

The chain couples TRBV6-6 to TRBJ2-5; 12 bases fit TRBD2. The CDR3 is 14 residues long. Germline CDR1 and CDR2: MNHNY and SVGAGI (reference sequence). With V trimmed by 4 bases and J by 10 bases, 7 bases remained unmatched. This CDR3 reads CASSSATSGGNQYF. CDR3 nucleotides: TGTGCCAGCAGTTCCGCGACTAGCGGGGGTAACCAGTACTTC.

The chain combines TRBV6-5 with TRBJ2-1, with 11 positions matching TRBD1. V was pared by 5 bases and J by 7 bases, with 7 bases of the junction left unmatched. The CDR3 length is 15 residues. Germline V CDR1 and CDR2: MNHEY, SVGAGI. As DNA, the CDR3 is TGTGCCAGCAGTCTAACGGGGACAGGGGGGAATGAGCAGTTCTTC. This sequence encodes CASSLTGTGGNEQFF.